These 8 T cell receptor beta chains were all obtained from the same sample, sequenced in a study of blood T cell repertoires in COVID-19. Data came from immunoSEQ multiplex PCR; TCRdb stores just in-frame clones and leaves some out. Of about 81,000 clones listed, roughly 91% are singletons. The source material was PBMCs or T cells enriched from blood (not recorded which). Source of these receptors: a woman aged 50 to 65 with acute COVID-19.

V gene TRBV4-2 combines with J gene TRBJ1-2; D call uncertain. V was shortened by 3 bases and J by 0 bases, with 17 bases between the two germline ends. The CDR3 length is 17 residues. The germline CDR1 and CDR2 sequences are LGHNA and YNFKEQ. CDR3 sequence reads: CASSQPWEARTNYGYTF. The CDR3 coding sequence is TGTGCCAGCAGCCAGCCTTGGGAGGCACGGACTAACTATGGCTACACCTTC.

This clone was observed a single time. The CDR3 coding sequence is TGTGCCTGGGGTCCGCAGGGGAACACCGGGGAGCTGTTTTTT. This encodes CAWGPQGNTGELFF. The V call is TRBV30, the J call TRBJ2-2, with D possibly being TRBD1 (5 bases). Germline CDR1 reads GTSNPN; CDR2 reads SVGIG (reference sequence). The CDR3 totals 14 residues. The V end was cut by 5 bases, the J end by 1 base, with 11 bases between.

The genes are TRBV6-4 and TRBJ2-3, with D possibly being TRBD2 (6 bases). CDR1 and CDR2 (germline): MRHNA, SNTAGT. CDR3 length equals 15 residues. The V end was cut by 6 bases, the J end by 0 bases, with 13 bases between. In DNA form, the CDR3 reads TGTGCCAGCAGCCTGTGGGGGAGGAGCACAGATACGCAGTATTTT. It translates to CASSLWGRSTDTQYF.

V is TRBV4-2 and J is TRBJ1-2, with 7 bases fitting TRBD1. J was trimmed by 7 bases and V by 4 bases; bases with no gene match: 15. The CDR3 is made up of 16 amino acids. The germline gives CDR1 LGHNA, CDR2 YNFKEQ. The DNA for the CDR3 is TGTGCCAGCAGCCTTTTGGGCGACAGGGAGACGAGTGGCTACACCTTC. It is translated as CASSLLGDRETSGYTF.

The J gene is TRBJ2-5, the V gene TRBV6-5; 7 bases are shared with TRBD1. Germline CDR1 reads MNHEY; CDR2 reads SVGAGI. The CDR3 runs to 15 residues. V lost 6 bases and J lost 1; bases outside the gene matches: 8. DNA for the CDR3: TGTGCCAGCAGCCGCAAGACAGGGCTCCAAGAGACCCAGTACTTC. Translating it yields CASSRKTGLQETQYF.

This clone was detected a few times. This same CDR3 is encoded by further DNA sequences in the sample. CDR3 bases: TGTGCCAGCAGCTTGCGGGCAACTAATGAAAAACTGTTTTTT. The encoded protein is CASSLRATNEKLFF. J is TRBJ1-4 and V is TRBV5-5, with D hard to call. V was clipped by 1 base and J by 0 bases, with 4 bases between them. CDR1 and CDR2 from the germline V gene are SGHKS and YYEKEE (reference sequence). The CDR3 length is 14 residues.

CDR3 in amino acids: CASSYEGRSYGYTF. CDR3 DNA sequence: TGTGCCAGCAGTTACGAGGGTCGCTCTTATGGCTACACCTTC. V gene TRBV6-5 combines with J gene TRBJ1-2, with no clear D. Trimming removed 2 bases from V and 5 bases from J, with 12 bases in between. The CDR3 totals 14 residues. CDR1 and CDR2 from the germline V gene are MNHEY and SVGAGI.

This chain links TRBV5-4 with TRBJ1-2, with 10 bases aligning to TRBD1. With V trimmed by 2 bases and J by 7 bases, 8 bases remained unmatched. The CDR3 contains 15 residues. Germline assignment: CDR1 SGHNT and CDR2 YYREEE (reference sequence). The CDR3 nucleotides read TGTGCCAGCAGCTTAAGGACAGGGGGGCTGGGTGGCTACACCTTC. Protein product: CASSLRTGGLGGYTF.